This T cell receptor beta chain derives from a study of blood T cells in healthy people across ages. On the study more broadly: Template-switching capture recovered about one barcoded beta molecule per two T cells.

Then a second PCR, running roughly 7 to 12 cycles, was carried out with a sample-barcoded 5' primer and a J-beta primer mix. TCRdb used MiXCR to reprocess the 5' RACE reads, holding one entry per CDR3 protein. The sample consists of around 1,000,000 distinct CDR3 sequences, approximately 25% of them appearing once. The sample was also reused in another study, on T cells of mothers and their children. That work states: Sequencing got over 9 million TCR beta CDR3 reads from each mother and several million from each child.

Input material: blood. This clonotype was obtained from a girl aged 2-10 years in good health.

CDR3 in DNA: TGTGCCAGCAGTGCCGGGGAGGGGCTATATGGCTACACCTTC. Translated, it gives CASSAGEGLYGYTF. The chain recombines TRBV12-3 or TRBV12-4 with TRBJ1-2; D possibly corresponds to TRBD1 (5 bases). Trimming stripped 5 bases from V and 5 bases from J, with 15 bases between. The CDR3 is 14 amino acids.